This T cell receptor beta chain came from a study of blood T cells in healthy people across ages. PBMCs numbering at least 6 million were isolated per sample. The sample holds a few counts of this clonotype. Its antigen is not identified. The CDR3 spans 15 residues. Unmatched junction bases numbered 8, after V lost 1 base and J lost 8 bases. Germline-derived CDR1 and CDR2 are SGHRS and YFSETQ. Study-wide results and limits: TCR beta diversity, measured per million T cells, fell in a roughly linear way with age.

The authors ran a second PCR of about 6 to 11 cycles using a sample-barcoded 5' primer and a J-beta primer mix. TCRdb reanalysed the 5' RACE reads using MiXCR and keeps one entry per CDR3 protein. The sample has about 780,000 distinct CDR3 sequences, more than 35% seen once. This receptor was taken from a man older than 75 in good health. The V and J genes are TRBV5-1 and TRBJ2-1; 8 bases map to TRBD1. The specimen sequenced was blood. Here the CDR3 reads CASSLSDRVIDEQFF. The CDR3 DNA reads TGCGCCAGCAGCTTGTCGGACAGGGTAATCGATGAGCAGTTCTTC.